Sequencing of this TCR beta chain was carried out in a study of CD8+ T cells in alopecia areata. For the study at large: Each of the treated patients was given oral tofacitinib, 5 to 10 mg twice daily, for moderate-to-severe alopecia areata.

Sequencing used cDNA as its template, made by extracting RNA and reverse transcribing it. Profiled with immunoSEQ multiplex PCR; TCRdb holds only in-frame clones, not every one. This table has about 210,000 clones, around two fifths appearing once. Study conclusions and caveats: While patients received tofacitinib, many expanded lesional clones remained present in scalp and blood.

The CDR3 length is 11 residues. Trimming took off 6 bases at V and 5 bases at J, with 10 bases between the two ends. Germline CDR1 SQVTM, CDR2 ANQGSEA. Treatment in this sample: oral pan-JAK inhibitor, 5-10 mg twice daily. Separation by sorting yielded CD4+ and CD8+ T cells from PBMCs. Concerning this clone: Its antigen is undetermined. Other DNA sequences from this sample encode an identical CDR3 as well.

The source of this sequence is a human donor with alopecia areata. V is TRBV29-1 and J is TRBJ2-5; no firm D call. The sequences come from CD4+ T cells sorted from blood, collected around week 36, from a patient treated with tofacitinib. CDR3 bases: TGCAGCGTAGGTCTGAGCGAGACCCAGTACTTC. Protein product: CSVGLSETQYF. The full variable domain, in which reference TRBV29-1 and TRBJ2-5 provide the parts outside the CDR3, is SAVISQKPSRDICQRGTSLTIQCQVDSQVTMMFWYRQQPGQSLTLIATANQGSEATYESGFVIDKFPISRPNLTFSTLTVSNMSPEDSSIYLCSVGLSETQYFGPGTRLLVL.